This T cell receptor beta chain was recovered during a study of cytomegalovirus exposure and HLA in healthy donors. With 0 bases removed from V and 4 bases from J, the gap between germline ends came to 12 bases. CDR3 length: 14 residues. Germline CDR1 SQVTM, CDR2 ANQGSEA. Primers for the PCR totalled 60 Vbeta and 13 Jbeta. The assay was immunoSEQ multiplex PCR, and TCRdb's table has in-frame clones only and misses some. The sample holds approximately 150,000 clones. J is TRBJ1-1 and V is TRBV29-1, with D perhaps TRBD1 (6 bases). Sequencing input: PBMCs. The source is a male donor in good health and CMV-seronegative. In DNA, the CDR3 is TGCAGCGTTGAAGACCATCAGGGGAGCACTGAAGCTTTCTTT. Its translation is CSVEDHQGSTEAFF.